These 28 T cell receptor beta chains originate from one sample sequenced in a study of blood T cell repertoires in COVID-19. Libraries were prepared by immunoSEQ multiplex PCR; TCRdb keeps only in-frame clonotypes and omits some of them. This sample has 120,000 or so clones; 75% to 80% occur once, and the top ten carry over 6.5%. The sequencing input was peripheral blood. The receptor source for this set is a human donor in a cohort sampled during active COVID-19.

This sequence joins TRBV6-1 and TRBJ2-5; 9 bases agree with TRBD2. Germline V CDR1 and CDR2: MNHNS, SASEGT. V lost 2 bases to trimming and J lost 2 bases; unmatched junction nucleotides: 18. The CDR3 loop spans 20 amino acids. In DNA, the CDR3 is TGTGCCAGCAGTGAACCCTTCCTCCCCCTACTAGCGGGCTTGCAAGAGACCCAGTACTTC. Translated, it gives CASSEPFLPLLAGLQETQYF.

This clone appeared a few times. V gene TRBV6-5 combines with J gene TRBJ1-2, with D possibly TRBD1 on 5 matching bases. The CDR3 is made up of 15 amino acids. The V and J ends lost 5 bases and 3 bases respectively, with 16 bases between them. CDR1 is MNHEY and CDR2 is SVGAGI in the germline V gene. The CDR3 DNA reads as TGTGCCAGCAGTCCCCGGGACTCTAGGGACTATGGCTACACCTTC. It codes for CASSPRDSRDYGYTF.

V and J are TRBV5-4 and TRBJ1-2; 9 positions agree with TRBD1. The CDR3 sequence is 18 residues long. Losses at the gene ends were 4 bases for V and 4 bases for J; bases not matched to a gene: 17. Germline V gene lookup returns CDR1 SGHNT and CDR2 YYREEE (reference sequence). The CDR3 protein is CASSRRLWSGQGSYGYTF. DNA of the CDR3: TGTGCCAGCAGCCGCAGGCTGTGGTCGGGACAGGGATCCTATGGCTACACCTTC. The variable domain in full, completed from reference TRBV5-4 and TRBJ1-2, reads ETGVTQSPTHLIKTRGQQVTLRCSSQSGHNTVSWYQQALGQGPQFIFQYYREEENGRGNFPPRFSGLQFPNYSSELNVNALELDDSALYLCASSRRLWSGQGSYGYTFGSGTRLTVV.

V is TRBV19 and J is TRBJ1-1; 9 bases align to TRBD1. The CDR3 contains 16 residues. Germline values: CDR1 LNHDA, CDR2 SQIVND (reference sequence). Germline trimming cut 5 bases from V and 0 bases from J; bases unmatched to any gene: 7. The CDR3 coding sequence is TGTGCCAGTAGTCTTACAGGGGGCGTAATGAACACTGAAGCTTTCTTT. Translated: CASSLTGGVMNTEAFF.

The genes are TRBV3-1 (or the pseudogene TRBV3-2) and TRBJ1-1, with 7 positions matching TRBD1. The CDR3 sequence is 18 residues long. The junction had 10 bases not matched to a gene; V was cut back by 0 bases and J by 0 bases. Germline CDR1 and CDR2: LGHDT and YNNKEL (reference sequence). The CDR3: CASSQDSGTARLNTEAFF. The CDR3 DNA sequence: TGTGCCAGCAGCCAAGACTCCGGGACAGCACGACTGAACACTGAAGCTTTCTTT.

The chain has TRBV6-1 and TRBJ2-7; D is perhaps TRBD2 (5 bases). Germline V gene sequence: CDR1 MNHNS, CDR2 SASEGT. Trimming stripped 3 bases from V and 3 bases from J, with 12 bases between. This CDR3 spans 14 amino acids. This CDR3 reads CASSEPAGGYEQYF. CDR3 bases: TGTGCCAGCAGTGAGCCGGCAGGAGGCTACGAGCAGTACTTC.

This rearrangement joins TRBV6-1 to TRBJ2-3; TRBD2 agrees at 8 bases. The length of the CDR3 is 18 residues. The ends lost 1 base at V and 0 bases at J; junction bases unmatched: 9. Germline CDR1 MNHNS, CDR2 SASEGT. This CDR3 is CASSEGVLAVSSTDTQYF. The CDR3 nucleotides read TGTGCCAGCAGTGAAGGCGTACTAGCGGTGTCTAGCACAGATACGCAGTATTTT.

V gene TRBV4-2 combines with J gene TRBJ2-7; a possible D gene is TRBD1 (5 bases). The V and J ends lost 1 base and 3 bases respectively, with 10 bases between them. This CDR3 comprises 14 residues. In germline, CDR1 is LGHNA, CDR2 YNFKEQ. For the CDR3, the DNA is TGTGCCAGCAGCCAAGTCTCGGACAACTACGAGCAGTACTTC. Translating it yields CASSQVSDNYEQYF.

This clone appeared a few times. CDR3 sequence reads: CASSLGDRGSTPLHF. The CDR3 nucleotides are TGTGCCAGCAGCTTGGGGGACAGGGGTAGCACACCCCTCCACTTT. V and J are TRBV5-6 and TRBJ1-6; 10 nucleotides line up with TRBD1. The V and J ends lost 0 bases and 11 bases, in that order; junction bases with no gene match: 5. Germline loops: CDR1 SGHDT, CDR2 YYEEEE. This CDR3 has 15 residues.

J is TRBJ2-7 and V is TRBV27, with D hard to call. CDR1 and CDR2 (germline): MNHEY, SMNVEV (reference sequence). The CDR3 spans 15 residues. Between the trimmed V and J ends, which lost 0 bases and 4 bases, there was a span of 13 bases. CDR3 loop: CASSLSGSGAYEQYF. The CDR3, as DNA: TGTGCCAGCAGTTTATCGGGTTCAGGTGCTTACGAGCAGTACTTC.

The chain recombines TRBV11-3 with TRBJ2-4; TRBD1 matches 9 bases. Germline V CDR1 and CDR2: SGHNT, YENEEA. The CDR3 contains 16 residues. With V trimmed by 5 bases and J by 7 bases, 12 bases remained unmatched. CDR3 in DNA: TGTGCCAGCAGCCCCCGGGACAGGGATGGGGTGAACATTCAGTACTTC. This sequence encodes CASSPRDRDGVNIQYF. Variable domain in full (rest from reference TRBV11-3 and TRBJ2-4): EAGVVQSPRYKIIEKKQPVAFWCNPISGHNTLYWYLQNLGQGPELLIRYENEEAVDDSQLPKDRFSAERLKGVDSTLKIQPAELGDSAVYLCASSPRDRDGVNIQYFGAGTRLSVL.

This chain uses TRBV4-1 with TRBJ2-7; weak D call: TRBD2 (6 bases). Germline lookup yields CDR1 MGHRA and CDR2 YSYEKL. Trimming took off 1 base at V and 6 bases at J, with 13 bases between the two ends. The CDR3 runs 14 residues. CDR3 bases: TGCGCCAGCAGCCAAGGGCTGACCGGGAGCGAGCAGTACTTC. Its protein product is CASSQGLTGSEQYF.

Only a few counts were recorded for this clone. The chain is built from TRBV4-2 and TRBJ2-7; TRBD2 matches at 7 bases. The CDR3 is 15 residues long. With V trimmed by 0 bases and J by 7 bases, 9 bases remained unmatched. The V gene's germline CDR1 is LGHNA and CDR2 YNFKEQ. This CDR3 reads CASSQDTGAGREQYF. The CDR3 nucleotides are TGTGCCAGCAGCCAAGATACCGGGGCCGGGAGGGAGCAGTACTTC.

The chain recombines TRBV5-5 with TRBJ1-1, with D possibly being TRBD1 (5 bases). Germline CDR1 reads SGHKS; CDR2 reads YYEKEE (reference sequence). With 4 bases removed from V and 6 bases from J, the gap between germline ends came to 16 bases. The CDR3 contains 14 residues. CDR3 DNA: TGTGCCAGCAGCGTAACCCCCGGGGGATCTGAAGCTTTCTTT. Its translation is CASSVTPGGSEAFF.

The chain recombines TRBV11-2 with TRBJ2-3; TRBD2 matches at 13 bases. Losses at the gene ends were 4 bases for V and 0 bases for J; bases not matched to a gene: 7. CDR1 is SGHAT, CDR2 FQNNGV, per germline. The CDR3 is made up of 18 amino acids. In DNA form, the CDR3 reads TGTGCCAGCAGCTCGGGGACTAGCGGGATTCCTAGCACAGATACGCAGTATTTT. Amino acid sequence: CASSSGTSGIPSTDTQYF.

The gene calls are TRBV5-1 and TRBJ2-7, with D perhaps matching TRBD2 (6 bases). Trimming removed 5 bases at V and 6 bases at J, with 15 bases between. Germline V gene data show CDR1 as SGHRS and CDR2 as YFSETQ. CDR3 length: 13 residues. The CDR3 spells CASRPPEGGEQYF. The DNA for the CDR3 is TGCGCCAGCAGGCCCCCGGAGGGCGGCGAGCAGTACTTC.

This rearrangement joins TRBV6-1 to TRBJ1-2; 8 nucleotides line up with TRBD1. J gave up 2 bases and V 2 bases, and 7 bases lay outside the gene matches. Germline V gene lookup returns CDR1 MNHNS and CDR2 SASEGT. This CDR3 spans 16 amino acids. The CDR3: CASSELGQALNYGYTF. The CDR3 DNA follows: TGTGCCAGCAGTGAATTGGGACAGGCACTAAACTATGGCTACACCTTC.

The J gene is TRBJ2-5, the V gene TRBV5-1; 9 nucleotides align to TRBD2. Looked up from germline, CDR1 is SGHRS and CDR2 is YFSETQ. This CDR3 spans 16 amino acids. Unmatched junction bases numbered 3, after V lost 0 bases and J lost 0 bases. CDR3 residues: CASSLAVAGDQETQYF. CDR3 nucleotide sequence: TGCGCCAGCAGCTTGGCGGTAGCGGGGGACCAAGAGACCCAGTACTTC. Complete variable domain (other parts from reference TRBV5-1 and TRBJ2-5): KAGVTQTPRYLIKTRGQQVTLSCSPISGHRSVSWYQQTPGQGLQFLFEYFSETQRNKGNFPGRFSGRQFSNSRSEMNVSTLELGDSALYLCASSLAVAGDQETQYFGPGTRLLVL.

Only a few counts were recorded for this clone. The V gene is TRBV2, the J gene TRBJ1-1; tentatively, D is TRBD1 (6 bases). CDR1 and CDR2 from the germline V gene are SNHLY and FYNNEI. The CDR3 contains 13 residues. Trimming removed 6 bases at V and 3 bases at J, with 11 bases between. CDR3 nucleotide sequence: TGTGCCAGCAGGAGGGACACATACACTGAAGCTTTCTTT. Protein: CASRRDTYTEAFF.

V is TRBV7-9 and J is TRBJ2-7, with a possible D match to TRBD2 (5 bases). The CDR3 is made up of 12 amino acids. Trimming removed 5 bases at V and 7 bases at J, with 12 bases between. Germline V lookup: CDR1 SEHNR, CDR2 FQNEAQ (reference sequence). In DNA form, the CDR3 reads TGTGCCAGCAGCCCGGGGTGGGAAGAGCAGTACTTC. Translating it yields CASSPGWEEQYF.

This clone has only one observation. The chain carries TRBV28 and TRBJ2-7; maybe TRBD2 (5 bases). In germline, CDR1 is MDHEN, CDR2 SYDVKM. The CDR3 runs to 17 residues. V gave up 1 base and J gave up 6 bases, with 22 bases separating them. This CDR3 is CASSLFRGPLEGLEQYF. In nucleotides, the CDR3 is TGTGCCAGCAGTTTATTCCGAGGTCCACTAGAGGGTCTCGAGCAGTACTTC.

The V and J genes are TRBV3-1 (or the pseudogene TRBV3-2) and TRBJ2-7, with 8 bases identical to TRBD1. Germline loops: CDR1 LGHDT, CDR2 YNNKEL (reference sequence). The CDR3 has 15 amino acids. Trimming at V came to 3 bases and at J to 2 bases, leaving 6 bases not matched to a gene. CDR3 coding DNA: TGTGCCAGCAGCCAGACGACAGGGGCCCCCTACGAGCAGTACTTC. It yields the protein CASSQTTGAPYEQYF.

This chain links TRBV5-6 with TRBJ2-7, with 12 bases fitting TRBD2. Germline values: CDR1 SGHDT, CDR2 YYEEEE. The CDR3 covers 16 residues. Trimming at V came to 3 bases and at J to 2 bases, leaving 6 bases not matched to a gene. The CDR3 loop reads CASSSLAGGETYEQYF. The CDR3 DNA reads as TGTGCCAGCAGCTCGCTAGCGGGAGGGGAGACCTACGAGCAGTACTTC.

The rearrangement links TRBV24-1 to TRBJ2-5; 14 bases align to TRBD2. The J segment lost 3 bases and the V segment lost 4 bases, leaving 0 bases of the junction unmatched. Germline loops: CDR1 KGHDR, CDR2 SFDVKD. The CDR3 has 15 residues. CDR3 in DNA: TGTGCCACCAGTGAGGGACTAGCGGGGGAAGAGACCCAGTACTTC. Amino acids: CATSEGLAGEETQYF.

V usage is TRBV12-3 or TRBV12-4 and J usage is TRBJ1-3; D is ambiguous. The CDR3 consists of 13 residues. The V and J ends lost 6 bases and 3 bases respectively, with 9 bases between them. CDR3 nucleotides: TGTGCCAGCAGCTATCCCCTTGGAAACACCATATATTTT. Amino acid sequence: CASSYPLGNTIYF.

This rearrangement joins TRBV5-4 to TRBJ1-5; no firm D call. The germline V and J ends were trimmed by 4 bases and 4 bases, with 15 bases remaining between them. The CDR3 contains 15 residues. Germline V lookup: CDR1 SGHNT, CDR2 YYREEE (reference sequence). CDR3 protein: CASSVDEVINQPQHF. CDR3 sequence (DNA): TGTGCCAGCAGCGTGGATGAGGTAATTAATCAGCCCCAGCATTTT.

This chain joins TRBV9 and TRBJ1-2; 7 bases match TRBD1. Germline V gives CDR1 SGDLS, CDR2 YYNGEE. V lost 4 bases and J lost 4; bases outside the gene matches: 4. This CDR3 comprises 13 residues. This CDR3 reads CASSPRQGYGYTF. The DNA for the CDR3 is TGTGCCAGCAGCCCCCGACAGGGCTATGGCTACACCTTC.

This chain links TRBV13 with TRBJ2-7; 7 bases fit TRBD2. Germline V gene lookup returns CDR1 PRHDT and CDR2 FYEKMQ (reference sequence). CDR3 size: 16 residues. V lost 0 bases to trimming and J lost 0 bases; unmatched junction nucleotides: 5. DNA of the CDR3: TGTGCCAGCAGCTTAGGTCCTAGCGGAAGCTCCTACGAGCAGTACTTC. Its translation is CASSLGPSGSSYEQYF.